This T cell receptor (beta chain) was recorded in a study of blood T cell repertoires in COVID-19. The V end was cut by 5 bases, the J end by 6 bases, with 14 bases between. The CDR3 loop spans 13 amino acids. CDR1 and CDR2 (germline): MNHNY, SVGAGI (reference sequence). TCRdb's copy holds only in-frame clones and misses some; the assay was immunoSEQ multiplex PCR. The sample includes about 430,000 clones, around 90% of them seen just once. Those enrolled in Seattle joined during active infection and were followed longitudinally afterward. Material: peripheral blood. The V gene is TRBV6-6, the J gene TRBJ2-7; a weak D match, TRBD1 (6 bases). The clonotype was recovered from a man between 18 and 29 years old with COVID-19, enrolled during active disease. CDR3 sequence: CASSDGSGVEQYF. DNA of the CDR3: TGTGCCAGCAGTGATGGGTCAGGGGTCGAGCAGTACTTC.